A selection of T cell receptor beta chains follows, all from one sample in a study of beta chain features in type 1 diabetes. Data came from immunoSEQ multiplex PCR; TCRdb stores just in-frame clones and leaves some out. The repertoire holds 310,000 or so clones, with around 9% as singletons. Sample: central memory CD4+ T cells from blood. These receptors came from a man aged 25 to 40 with type 1 diabetes. Each CDR3 is given with its conserved first and last residue. A D gene is named only where the DNA matches it firmly. Part of the rows lack a size; the others show once, few, many or a class for expanded clones.

v_gene	d_gene	abundance	j_gene	CDR3aa	CDR3nt
TRBV5-1	-	few	TRBJ2-5	CASSLKGDIWETQYF	TGCGCCAGCAGCTTGAAGGGTGATATCTGGGAGACCCAGTACTTC
TRBV30	TRBD1	-	TRBJ1-1	CAWKDRGTTEAFF	TGTGCCTGGAAGGACAGGGGGACCACTGAAGCTTTCTTT
TRBV5-1	-	-	TRBJ2-7	CASSSNQPTFEQYF	TGCGCCAGCAGCAGTAACCAACCAACCTTCGAGCAGTACTTC
TRBV2	-	few	TRBJ2-1	CASSERERTPGNEQFF	TGTGCCAGCAGTGAAAGGGAGAGGACCCCGGGCAATGAGCAGTTCTTC
TRBV7-9	TRBD2	-	TRBJ2-5	CASSFTSGAQETQYF	TGTGCCAGCAGCTTCACTAGCGGGGCGCAAGAGACCCAGTACTTC
TRBV5-1	-	few	TRBJ1-1	CASSLDPGLNTEAFF	TGCGCCAGCAGCTTGGACCCGGGGCTGAACACTGAAGCTTTCTTT
TRBV7-9	TRBD1	few	TRBJ1-1	CASSFQGASDTEAFF	TGTGCCAGCAGCTTCCAGGGGGCATCGGACACTGAAGCTTTCTTT
TRBV4-1	-	-	TRBJ1-1	CASSLLPNTEAFF	TGCGCCAGCAGCCTTCTGCCTAACACTGAAGCTTTCTTT
TRBV11-2	-	-	TRBJ2-1	CASSWGTNNEQFF	TGTGCCAGCAGCTGGGGGACAAACAATGAGCAGTTCTTC
TRBV2	-	few	TRBJ1-4	CAIGNSTSGEKLFF	TGTGCCATCGGTAACAGCACTTCAGGGGAAAAACTGTTTTTT
TRBV5-1	-	few	TRBJ2-1	CASSLSLDNEQFF	TGCGCCAGCAGCTTATCTCTCGACAATGAGCAGTTCTTC
TRBV5-1	TRBD1	few	TRBJ1-2	CASSRGQRDNYGYTF	TGCGCCAGCAGTCGGGGACAGCGAGACAACTATGGCTACACCTTC
TRBV5-1	-	-	TRBJ2-7	CASSLMTGVGYEQYF	TGCGCCAGCAGCTTGATGACGGGGGTGGGCTACGAGCAGTACTTC
TRBV27	-	-	TRBJ1-2	CASSLLQQGYGYTF	TGTGCCAGCAGTTTATTGCAACAGGGCTATGGCTACACCTTC
TRBV18	-	-	TRBJ1-4	CASSPRPTVATNEKLFF	TGTGCCAGCTCACCCCGGCCGACCGTGGCAACTAATGAAAAACTGTTTTTT
TRBV27	TRBD1	-	TRBJ2-7	CASSSTGVGHYEQYF	TGTGCCAGCAGTTCGACAGGGGTGGGACACTACGAGCAGTACTTC
TRBV2	-	many	TRBJ1-4	CASKLDPEEKLFF	TGTGCCAGCAAATTAGACCCGGAGGAAAAACTGTTTTTT
TRBV7-8	-	few	TRBJ2-3	CASSFSGDTQYF	TGTGCCAGCAGCTTCTCAGGGGATACGCAGTATTTT
TRBV7-9	-	-	TRBJ1-1	CASSLIGLTEAFF	TGTGCCAGCAGCTTGATCGGGCTCACTGAAGCTTTCTTT
TRBV11-2	TRBD2	-	TRBJ2-3	CATEVGSGGEDTQYF	TGTGCCACCGAAGTGGGTAGCGGGGGTGAAGATACGCAGTATTTT
TRBV29-1	-	few	TRBJ1-5	CSVAPGTDHSNQPQHF	TGCAGCGTCGCCCCGGGGACTGACCATAGCAATCAGCCCCAGCATTTT
TRBV27	-	-	TRBJ1-6	CASRSGFENSPLHF	TGTGCCAGCAGGTCTGGGTTTGAGAATTCACCCCTCCACTTT
TRBV6-6	-	-	TRBJ1-6	CASSSPLHF	TGTGCCAGCAGTAGTCCCCTCCACTTT
TRBV6-6	-	many	TRBJ2-1	CASSNTPGEKVEQFF	TGTGCCAGCAGTAACACCCCCGGGGAGAAGGTTGAGCAGTTCTTC
TRBV9	TRBD1	-	TRBJ2-2	CASSPPETGALNTGELFF	TGTGCCAGCAGCCCCCCGGAAACAGGGGCCCTTAACACCGGGGAGCTGTTTTTT
TRBV2	-	few	TRBJ1-5	CASSGGPKANQPQHF	TGTGCCAGCAGTGGGGGGCCGAAAGCGAATCAGCCCCAGCATTTT
TRBV6-6	-	few	TRBJ2-7	CASSYYGGGRDEQYF	TGTGCCAGCAGTTATTATGGCGGCGGAAGGGACGAGCAGTACTTC
TRBV6-5	TRBD2	few	TRBJ2-3	CASSYSSGSSTDTQYF	TGTGCCAGCAGTTACTCTAGCGGGAGCAGCACAGATACGCAGTATTTT
TRBV7-6	-	-	TRBJ2-5	CASSRTSLGETQYF	TGTGCCAGCAGCCGAACTAGTTTGGGGGAGACCCAGTACTTC
TRBV30	-	-	TRBJ1-5	CAWSGGHEIQPQHF	TGTGCCTGGAGCGGGGGACATGAGATTCAGCCCCAGCATTTT
TRBV27	TRBD1	few	TRBJ1-5	CASSYRGLNQPQHF	TGTGCCAGCAGTTACAGGGGGCTCAATCAGCCCCAGCATTTT
TRBV5-1	-	few	TRBJ2-7	CASSLVAGTTYEQYF	TGCGCCAGCAGCTTGGTGGCAGGAACGACCTACGAGCAGTACTTC
TRBV18	TRBD1	few	TRBJ2-7	CASSPGQPGGGYEQYF	TGTGCCAGCTCACCGGGTCAGCCAGGGGGTGGCTACGAGCAGTACTTC
TRBV7-9	TRBD2	-	TRBJ2-3	CASSRAGAWYF	TGTGCCAGCAGCCGAGCGGGGGCGTGGTATTTT
TRBV7-9	-	few	TRBJ2-3	CASSSTPATQYF	TGTGCCAGCAGCTCGACTCCAGCTACGCAGTATTTT
TRBV28	-	many	TRBJ2-4	CASSTPPGGRENF	TGTGCCAGCAGTACCCCCCCTGGGGGACGAGAGAACTTC
TRBV7-2	-	-	TRBJ2-5	CACSQGYSETQYF	TGTGCCTGCAGTCAGGGCTACTCAGAGACCCAGTACTTC
TRBV19	TRBD2	few	TRBJ2-5	CASSASGGLETQYF	TGTGCCAGTAGTGCTAGCGGGGGTCTTGAGACCCAGTACTTC